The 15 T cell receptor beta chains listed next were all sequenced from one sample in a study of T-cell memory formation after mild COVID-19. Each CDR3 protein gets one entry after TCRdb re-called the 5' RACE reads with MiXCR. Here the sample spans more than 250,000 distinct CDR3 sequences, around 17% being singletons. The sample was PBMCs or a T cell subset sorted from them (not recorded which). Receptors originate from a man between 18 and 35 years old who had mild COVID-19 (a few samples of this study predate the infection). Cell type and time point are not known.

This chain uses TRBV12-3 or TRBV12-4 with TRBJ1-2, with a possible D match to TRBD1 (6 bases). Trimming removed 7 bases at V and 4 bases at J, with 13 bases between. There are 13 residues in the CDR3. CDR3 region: CASTPGAIYGYTF. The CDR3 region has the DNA TGTGCCAGCACCCCGGGGGCGATCTATGGCTACACCTTC.

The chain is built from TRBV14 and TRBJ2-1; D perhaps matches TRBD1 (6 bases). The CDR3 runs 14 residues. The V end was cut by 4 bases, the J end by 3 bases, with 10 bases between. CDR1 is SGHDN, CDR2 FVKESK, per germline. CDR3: CASSPQGIYNEQFF. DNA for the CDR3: TGTGCCAGCAGCCCCCAGGGGATCTACAATGAGCAGTTCTTC.

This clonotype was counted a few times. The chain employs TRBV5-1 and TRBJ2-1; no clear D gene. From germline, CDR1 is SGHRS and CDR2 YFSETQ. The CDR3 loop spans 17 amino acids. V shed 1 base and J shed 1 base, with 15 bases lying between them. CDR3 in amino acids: CASSLSRKGLSYNEQFF. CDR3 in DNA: TGCGCCAGCAGCTTGAGTCGTAAGGGATTATCCTACAATGAGCAGTTCTTC. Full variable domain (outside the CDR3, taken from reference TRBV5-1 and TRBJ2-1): KAGVTQTPRYLIKTRGQQVTLSCSPISGHRSVSWYQQTPGQGLQFLFEYFSETQRNKGNFPGRFSGRQFSNSRSEMNVSTLELGDSALYLCASSLSRKGLSYNEQFFGPGTRLTVL.

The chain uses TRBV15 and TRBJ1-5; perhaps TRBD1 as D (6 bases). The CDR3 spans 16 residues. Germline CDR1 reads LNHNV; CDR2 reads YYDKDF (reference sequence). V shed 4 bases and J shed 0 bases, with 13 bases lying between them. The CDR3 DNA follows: TGTGCCACCAGCACCCTAGACAGGAATAGCAATCAGCCCCAGCATTTT. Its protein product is CATSTLDRNSNQPQHF. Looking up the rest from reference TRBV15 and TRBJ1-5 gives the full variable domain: DAMVIQNPRYQVTQFGKPVTLSCSQTLNHNVMYWYQQKSSQAPKLLFHYYDKDFNNEADTPDNFQSRRPNTSFCFLDIRSPGLGDTAMYLCATSTLDRNSNQPQHFGDGTRLSIL.

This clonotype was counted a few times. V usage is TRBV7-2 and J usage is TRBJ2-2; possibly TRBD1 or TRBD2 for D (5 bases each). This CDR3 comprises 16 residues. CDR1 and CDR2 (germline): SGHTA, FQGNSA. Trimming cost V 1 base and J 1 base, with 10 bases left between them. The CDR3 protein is CASSLGGSRNTGELFF. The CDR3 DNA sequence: TGTGCCAGCAGCTTAGGGGGGAGCAGGAACACCGGGGAGCTGTTTTTT.

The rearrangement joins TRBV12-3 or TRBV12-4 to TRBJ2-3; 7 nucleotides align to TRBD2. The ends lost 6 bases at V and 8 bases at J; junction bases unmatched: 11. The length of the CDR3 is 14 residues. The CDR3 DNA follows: TGTGCCAGCAGCGCTAGCGGCCTGGGAGTTACGCAGTATTTT. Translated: CASSASGLGVTQYF.

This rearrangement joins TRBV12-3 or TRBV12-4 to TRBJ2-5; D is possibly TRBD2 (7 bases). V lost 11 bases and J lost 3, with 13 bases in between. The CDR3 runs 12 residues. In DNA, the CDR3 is TGTGCCTCTCGGGGGGCCGAAGAGACCCAGTACTTC. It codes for CASRGAEETQYF.

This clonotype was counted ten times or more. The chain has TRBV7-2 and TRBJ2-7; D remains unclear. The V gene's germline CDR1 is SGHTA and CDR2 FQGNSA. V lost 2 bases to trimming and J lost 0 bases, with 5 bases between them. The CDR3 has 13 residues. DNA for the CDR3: TGTGCCAGCAGCTTATCGAGCTCCTACGAGCAGTACGTC. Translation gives CASSLSSSYEQYV.

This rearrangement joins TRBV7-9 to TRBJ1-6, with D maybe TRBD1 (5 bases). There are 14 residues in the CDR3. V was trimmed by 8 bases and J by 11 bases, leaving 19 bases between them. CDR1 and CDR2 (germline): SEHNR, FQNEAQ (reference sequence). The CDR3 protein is CASGNRGGGPPLHF. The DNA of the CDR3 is TGTGCCAGCGGGAACCGGGGCGGAGGGCCACCCCTCCACTTT.

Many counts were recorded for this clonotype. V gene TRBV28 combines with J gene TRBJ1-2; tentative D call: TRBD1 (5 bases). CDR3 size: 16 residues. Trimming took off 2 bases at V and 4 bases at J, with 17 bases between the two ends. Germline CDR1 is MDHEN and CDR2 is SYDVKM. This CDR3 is CASSLNSLRVLYGYTF. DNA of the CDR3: TGTGCCAGCAGTTTAAACTCACTCAGGGTGCTCTATGGCTACACCTTC.

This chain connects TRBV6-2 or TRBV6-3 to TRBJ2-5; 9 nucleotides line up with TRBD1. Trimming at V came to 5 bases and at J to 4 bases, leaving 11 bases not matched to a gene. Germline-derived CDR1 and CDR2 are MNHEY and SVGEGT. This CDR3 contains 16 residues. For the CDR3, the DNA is TGTGCCAGCAGTCCAGGGAACAACAGGGGGCCAGAGACCCAGTACTTC. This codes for CASSPGNNRGPETQYF.

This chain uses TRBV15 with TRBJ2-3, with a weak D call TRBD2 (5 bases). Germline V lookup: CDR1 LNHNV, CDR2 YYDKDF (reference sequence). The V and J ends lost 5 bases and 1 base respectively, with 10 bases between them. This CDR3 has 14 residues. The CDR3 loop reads CATSRGRGTDTQYF. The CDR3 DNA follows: TGTGCCACCAGCCGAGGGCGGGGCACAGATACGCAGTATTTT.

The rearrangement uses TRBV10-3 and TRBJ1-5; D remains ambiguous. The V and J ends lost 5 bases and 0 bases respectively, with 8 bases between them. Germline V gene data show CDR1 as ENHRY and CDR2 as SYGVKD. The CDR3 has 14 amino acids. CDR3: CAISLQISNQPQHF. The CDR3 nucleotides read TGTGCCATCAGTCTACAAATTAGCAATCAGCCCCAGCATTTT.

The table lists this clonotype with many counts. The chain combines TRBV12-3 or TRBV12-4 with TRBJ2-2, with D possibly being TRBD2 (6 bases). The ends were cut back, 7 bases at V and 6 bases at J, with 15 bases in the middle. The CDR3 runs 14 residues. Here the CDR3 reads CASTPSRRAGELFF. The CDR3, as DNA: TGTGCCAGCACCCCGAGCAGGAGGGCCGGGGAGCTGTTTTTT.

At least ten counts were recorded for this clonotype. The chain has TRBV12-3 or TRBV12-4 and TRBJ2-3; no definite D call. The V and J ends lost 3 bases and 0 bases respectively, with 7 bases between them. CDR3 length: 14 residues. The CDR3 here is CASSLGPSTDTQYF. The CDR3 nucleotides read TGTGCCAGCAGTTTGGGTCCGAGCACAGATACGCAGTATTTT.